One and the same sample provided the 10 T cell receptor beta chains below, sequenced in a study of T cell responses to AZD1222 COVID-19 vaccine. Clones were sequenced by immunoSEQ multiplex PCR, and TCRdb holds only the in-frame ones, with some missing. In the table there are about 160,000 clones, 94% of which are singletons. Sequenced material: peripheral blood, taken 28 days after the second AZD1222 dose. The source is an adult who received the AZD1222 COVID-19 vaccine.

The chain has TRBV2 and TRBJ1-1, with D possibly matching TRBD1 (5 bases). Trimming removed 2 bases at V and 0 bases at J, with 10 bases between. This CDR3 spans 15 amino acids. Germline CDR1 is SNHLY and CDR2 is FYNNEI. The CDR3 bases are TGTGCCAGCAGTGAACAGGGATTCATGAACACTGAAGCTTTCTTT. Translated, it gives CASSEQGFMNTEAFF.

V usage is TRBV5-5 and J usage is TRBJ1-5; a possible D gene is TRBD1 (6 bases). V lost 1 base and J lost 5, with 7 bases in between. Germline loops: CDR1 SGHKS, CDR2 YYEKEE (reference sequence). CDR3 length equals 13 residues. As DNA, the CDR3 is TGTGCCAGCAGCTTGTCAGGGGATCAGCCCCAGCATTTT. Translating gives CASSLSGDQPQHF.

This clone occurred once. The chain has TRBV11-3 and TRBJ2-2, with D unclear. The V gene's germline CDR1 is SGHNT and CDR2 YENEEA. V was trimmed by 9 bases and J by 0 bases, leaving 5 bases between them. The CDR3 spans 12 residues. The CDR3 coding sequence is TGTGCCAGTGGTCCGAACACCGGGGAGCTGTTTTTT. This encodes CASGPNTGELFF.

In DNA, the CDR3 is TGTGCCAGCAGAACTACATGGGATGAGCAGTTCTTC. Amino acid sequence: CASRTTWDEQFF. The chain carries TRBV6-6 and TRBJ2-1; D remains ambiguous. Trimming took 6 bases from V and 8 from J, leaving 11 bases between them. Germline assignment: CDR1 MNHNY and CDR2 SVGAGI (reference sequence). The CDR3 has 12 amino acids.

The chain combines TRBV9 with TRBJ2-7; 7 nucleotides line up with TRBD1. CDR1 is SGDLS, CDR2 YYNGEE, per germline. The CDR3 has 16 residues. J gave up 7 bases and V 5 bases, and 18 bases lay outside the gene matches. The CDR3 loop reads CASSHNRDSSFLEQYF. As DNA, the CDR3 is TGTGCCAGCAGTCATAACCGGGACAGTTCTTTCTTGGAGCAGTACTTC.

The chain couples TRBV6-5 to TRBJ1-1; TRBD1 might be the D (6 bases). Trimming removed 4 bases from V and 4 bases from J, with 10 bases in between. CDR1 and CDR2 from the germline V gene are MNHEY and SVGAGI. CDR3 length equals 13 residues. This CDR3 reads CASSFARGTEAFF. In DNA, the CDR3 is TGTGCCAGCAGTTTCGCCAGGGGCACTGAAGCTTTCTTT.

The CDR3 DNA is TGTGCCAGCTCACCACGGGAGACCCAGTACTTC. It encodes CASSPRETQYF. The gene calls are TRBV18 and TRBJ2-5; D ambiguous. Looked up from germline, CDR1 is KGHSH and CDR2 is LQKENI. Trimming cost V 1 base and J 5 bases, with 2 bases left between them. CDR3 length: 11 residues.

The rearrangement links TRBV19 to TRBJ2-2; no clear D gene. The CDR3 sequence is 13 residues long. V was cut by 7 bases and J by 7 bases, with 13 bases left in between. CDR1 is LNHDA, CDR2 SQIVND, per germline (reference sequence). This CDR3 reads CASTRSPFGELFF. The CDR3, as DNA: TGTGCCAGTACCAGATCCCCATTCGGGGAGCTGTTTTTT.

The chain is built from TRBV18 and TRBJ2-1; 12 bases align to TRBD2. The germline V gene encodes CDR1 KGHSH and CDR2 LQKENI. This CDR3 contains 15 residues. V shed 1 base, J shed 5 bases, and the junction held 0 bases outside the gene matches. The CDR3: CASSPRTSGDNEQFF. CDR3 DNA: TGTGCCAGCTCACCACGGACTAGCGGGGACAATGAGCAGTTCTTC.

V and J are TRBV28 and TRBJ2-1; TRBD2 aligns across 7 bases. With V trimmed by 7 bases and J by 7 bases, 7 bases remained unmatched. The CDR3 consists of 13 residues. Germline lookup yields CDR1 MDHEN and CDR2 SYDVKM. CDR3 nucleotides: TGTGCCAGCATCCCCGCCGGGGGGAATGAGCAGTTCTTC. Its translation is CASIPAGGNEQFF.